Many counts were recorded for the clone carrying this T cell receptor beta chain. The source material, RNA transcripts, was used to amplify TCR beta CDR3 regions. The TCR CDR3 was amplified in a first-round RT-PCR using the HTBI primer set. Each CDR3 protein is one row after TCRdb ran MiXCR on the multiplex PCR reads. This table has more than 300,000 distinct CDR3 sequences, about a sixth appearing once. Between the trimmed V and J ends, which lost 1 base and 5 bases, there was a span of 9 bases. The CDR3 loop spans 14 amino acids. The germline V gene has CDR1 SNHLY and CDR2 FYNNEI. The sample originates from a study of T cells in Graves' hyperthyroidism and ophthalmopathy. Uncontrolled infection, other autoimmune disease, pregnancy or lactation excluded patients. Clinical symptoms, serum thyroxine and TRAb, thyroid ultrasound and orbital computed tomography were used for the diagnoses. PBMCs came from about 10 ml fresh peripheral blood.

Input material: blood. The V call is TRBV2, the J call TRBJ1-5; no reliable D call. This TCR derives from a woman aged 30 to 39 with Graves' hyperthyroidism that later progressed to Graves' ophthalmopathy. CDR3 sequence: CASSEGGVDQPQHF. The CDR3 DNA reads as TGTGCCAGCAGTGAAGGGGGAGTGGATCAGCCCCAGCATTTT.